Shown below are 5 T cell receptor beta chains from a single sample sequenced in a study of blood T cell repertoires in COVID-19. The data were produced by immunoSEQ multiplex PCR, yet TCRdb's version contains in-frame clones alone and is incomplete. The data contain about 190,000 clones, 85% to 90% of them seen just once; the ten biggest clones take up under 2%. Sequenced: peripheral blood. The receptors originated from a young man with active or convalescent COVID-19.

V and J are TRBV19 and TRBJ1-6; D is uncertain. CDR3 length equals 14 residues. With 1 base removed from V and 3 bases from J, the gap between germline ends came to 4 bases. Germline V CDR1 and CDR2: LNHDA, SQIVND (reference sequence). CDR3 bases: TGTGCCAGTAGTATAGGAGTCTATAATTCACCCCTCCACTTT. Its translation: CASSIGVYNSPLHF.

V and J are TRBV7-2 and TRBJ2-4; TRBD2 is a possible D gene (6 bases). Germline V gives CDR1 SGHTA, CDR2 FQGNSA. Trimming removed 5 bases at V and 3 bases at J, with 20 bases between. The CDR3 loop spans 17 amino acids. The CDR3 spells CASSPTRGSYDKNIQYF. In DNA form, the CDR3 reads TGTGCCAGCAGCCCTACTCGGGGGAGTTACGACAAAAACATTCAGTACTTC.

The chain combines TRBV5-6 with TRBJ1-4; tentative D call: TRBD1 (6 bases). Trimming pared 0 bases from V and 6 bases from J, leaving 9 bases between. The CDR3 is 14 amino acids. Germline V gene data show CDR1 as SGHDT and CDR2 as YYEEEE. This chain's CDR3 is CASSLGTVYEKLFF. As DNA, the CDR3 is TGTGCCAGCAGCTTGGGGACAGTATATGAAAAACTGTTTTTT.

V is TRBV6-6 and J is TRBJ2-3; TRBD2 is a possible D gene (5 bases). Germline V lookup: CDR1 MNHNY, CDR2 SVGAGI (reference sequence). The CDR3 extends over 13 amino acids. The germline V and J ends were trimmed by 11 bases and 3 bases, with 15 bases remaining between them. The CDR3 DNA reads TGTGCCTCACTCGGGATGGGGACAGATACGCAGTATTTT. It specifies CASLGMGTDTQYF.

The chain uses TRBV11-1 and TRBJ1-1; D may be TRBD1 (5 bases). CDR1 is SGHAT, CDR2 FQDESV, per germline (reference sequence). Deletions cut 7 bases from V and 3 bases from J, with 15 bases between. This CDR3 contains 14 residues. The CDR3 DNA reads as TGTGCCAGCACCCCATCGGGGGGGGACACTGAAGCTTTCTTT. This sequence encodes CASTPSGGDTEAFF.